The 29 T cell receptor beta chains in this list originate from one sample, sequenced in a study of blood T cell repertoires in COVID-19. Assay: immunoSEQ multiplex PCR; the TCRdb copy retains only in-frame clones and omits some. The data hold tens of thousands of clones, with just over 90% observed a single time. Material for sequencing was peripheral blood. These receptors came from a man in his forties or fifties with active COVID-19.

The rearrangement uses TRBV28 and TRBJ2-1, with 13 bases matching TRBD2. Germline V gene sequence: CDR1 MDHEN, CDR2 SYDVKM. V trimming: 5 bases; J trimming: 7 bases; junction bases outside the gene matches: 8. The CDR3 is 16 residues long. CDR3 DNA: TGTGCCAGCAGTCGACCACTAGCGGGGGGGAAGAATGAGCAGTTCTTC. As protein: CASSRPLAGGKNEQFF.

The gene calls are TRBV18 and TRBJ2-7, with 8 bases fitting TRBD1. V lost 8 bases and J lost 4; bases outside the gene matches: 7. Germline CDR1 and CDR2: KGHSH and LQKENI. The CDR3 totals 13 residues. The CDR3 is CASAQGAPYEQYF. Written as DNA, the CDR3 is TGTGCCAGCGCGCAGGGGGCGCCGTACGAGCAGTACTTC.

V is TRBV5-4 and J is TRBJ2-7; 13 nucleotides agree with TRBD2. The trim removed 0 bases at V and 5 bases at J, leaving 2 bases unmatched. Germline V gene lookup returns CDR1 SGHNT and CDR2 YYREEE (reference sequence). This CDR3 is built from 15 residues. The CDR3 DNA sequence: TGTGCCAGCAGCTTGGGAGGACTAGCGGGAGACGAGCAGTACTTC. It codes for CASSLGGLAGDEQYF.

The V and J genes are TRBV5-4 and TRBJ2-7, with D possibly being TRBD1 (6 bases). The CDR3 spans 15 residues. Trimming removed 0 bases at V and 4 bases at J, with 14 bases between. CDR1 SGHNT and CDR2 YYREEE come from the germline V gene (reference sequence). Here the CDR3 reads CASSLEGSRGYEQYF. For the CDR3, the DNA is TGTGCCAGCAGCTTGGAGGGGTCTAGGGGGTACGAGCAGTACTTC.

The chain employs TRBV27 and TRBJ2-7, with a weak D call TRBD2 (6 bases). V lost 5 bases and J lost 3, with 20 bases in between. The CDR3 runs to 16 residues. The germline CDR1 and CDR2 sequences are MNHEY and SMNVEV (reference sequence). DNA of the CDR3: TGTGCCAGCAGTCCACCCTCCCGGGGAGGAATCTACGAGCAGTACTTC. This gives the protein CASSPPSRGGIYEQYF.

The chain employs TRBV30 and TRBJ1-1, with no clear D. V lost 3 bases, J lost 2 bases, and 7 bases lay in between. Germline values: CDR1 GTSNPN, CDR2 SVGIG (reference sequence). This CDR3 region has 12 residues. In DNA, the CDR3 is TGTGCCTGGAGATCTGGCAACACTGAAGCTTTCTTT. The encoded protein is CAWRSGNTEAFF.

J is TRBJ2-3 and V is TRBV7-8; the match to TRBD2 covers 13 bases. This CDR3 is built from 17 residues. Germline assignment: CDR1 SGHVS and CDR2 FQNEAQ. Trimming at V came to 5 bases and at J to 6 bases, leaving 11 bases not matched to a gene. DNA of the CDR3: TGTGCCAGCAGCCCCCGGACTAGCGGGAGTGGCCTTGATACGCAGTATTTT. It codes for CASSPRTSGSGLDTQYF.

This sequence joins TRBV6-2 or TRBV6-3 and TRBJ1-5; TRBD1 agrees at 8 bases. CDR3 length: 11 residues. V trimming: 6 bases; J trimming: 12 bases; junction bases outside the gene matches: 4. Germline loops: CDR1 MNHEY, CDR2 SVGEGT. The CDR3 here is CASSQGTGQHF. The CDR3 region has the DNA TGTGCCAGCAGCCAAGGGACAGGCCAGCATTTT.

The gene calls are TRBV7-6 and TRBJ2-3; 10 nucleotides agree with TRBD2. The CDR3 extends over 16 amino acids. V lost 2 bases to trimming and J lost 5 bases; unmatched junction nucleotides: 7. Looked up from germline, CDR1 is SGHVS and CDR2 is FNYEAQ. The CDR3 sequence: CASSLSSGGAVDTQYF. CDR3 bases: TGTGCCAGCAGCTTATCGAGCGGGGGGGCGGTAGATACGCAGTATTTT.

The rearrangement joins TRBV18 to TRBJ1-2; the match to TRBD1 covers 9 bases. This CDR3 has 15 amino acids. The germline gives CDR1 KGHSH, CDR2 LQKENI. After removal of 5 bases from V and 6 bases from J, the junction contained 10 bases not matched to a gene. The CDR3 coding sequence is TGTGCCAGCTCAGCGCTACAGGGGGCGGCGGATGGCTACACCTTC. Encoded protein: CASSALQGAADGYTF.

The CDR3 reads CASSQGAWGGQPQHF. DNA of the CDR3: TGTGCCAGCAGCCAAGGCGCCTGGGGAGGACAGCCCCAGCATTTT. This chain joins TRBV4-2 and TRBJ1-5; D is ambiguous. The CDR3 totals 15 residues. The V and J ends lost 1 base and 7 bases respectively, with 14 bases between them. The germline CDR1 and CDR2 sequences are LGHNA and YNFKEQ.

This chain joins TRBV5-4 and TRBJ2-7; possible D gene TRBD2, 6 bases. The V end was cut by 5 bases, the J end by 0 bases, with 9 bases between. This CDR3 region has 13 residues. Looked up from germline, CDR1 is SGHNT and CDR2 is YYREEE (reference sequence). The CDR3 here is CASRRDSSYEQYF. CDR3 in DNA: TGTGCCAGCAGACGGGACTCCTCCTACGAGCAGTACTTC.

This clone was detected once. The chain links TRBV5-6 to TRBJ2-1; 8 positions agree with TRBD2. This CDR3 region has 14 residues. Germline V CDR1 and CDR2: SGHDT, YYEEEE. V was pared by 5 bases and J by 4 bases, with 5 bases of the junction left unmatched. DNA for the CDR3: TGTGCCAGCAGTCACAGCGGGGGTTACAATGAGCAGTTCTTC. This translates into CASSHSGGYNEQFF.

The chain uses TRBV5-8 and TRBJ1-6; possibly TRBD1 for D (5 bases). Deletions cut 5 bases from V and 7 bases from J, with 16 bases between. This CDR3 contains 15 residues. In germline, CDR1 is SGHTS, CDR2 YDEGEE. This chain's CDR3 is CASRSPAGRNSPLHF. The CDR3 DNA is TGTGCCAGCAGAAGTCCGGCAGGGAGGAATTCACCCCTCCACTTT.

This sequence joins TRBV6-2 or TRBV6-3 and TRBJ1-6; weak D call: TRBD1 (6 bases). Germline CDR1 MNHEY, CDR2 SVGEGT. The CDR3 runs to 15 residues. The ends were cut back, 4 bases at V and 6 bases at J, with 13 bases in the middle. CDR3 in DNA: TGTGCCAGCAGTTTCCTAGGACAGCCTAATTCACCCCTCCACTTT. Translation: CASSFLGQPNSPLHF.

V gene TRBV9 combines with J gene TRBJ2-2, with 10 bases matching TRBD1. CDR1 and CDR2 from the germline V gene are SGDLS and YYNGEE. V dropped 4 bases and J dropped 4; count of bases not matched to a gene: 4. The CDR3 runs to 15 residues. CDR3 in amino acids: CASSWDRGSTGELFF. In DNA form, the CDR3 reads TGTGCCAGCAGCTGGGACAGGGGATCCACCGGGGAGCTGTTTTTT.

This sequence joins TRBV7-8 and TRBJ2-1, with TRBD2 identical over 7 bases. The J segment lost 0 bases and the V segment lost 1 base, leaving 15 bases of the junction unmatched. Germline V gives CDR1 SGHVS, CDR2 FQNEAQ. The CDR3 consists of 20 residues. The CDR3 nucleotides read TGTGCCAGCAGCTTAGGGTTGGGAGGGAGCGGCAATTTCTCCTACAATGAGCAGTTCTTC. Protein product: CASSLGLGGSGNFSYNEQFF. The full variable domain, its missing parts supplied by reference TRBV7-8 and TRBJ2-1, is GAGVSQSPRYKVAKRGQDVALRCDPISGHVSLFWYQQALGQGPEFLTYFQNEAQLDKSGLPSDRFFAERPEGSVSTLKIQRTQQEDSAVYLCASSLGLGGSGNFSYNEQFFGPGTRLTVL.

This rearrangement joins TRBV11-2 to TRBJ2-1, with D possibly TRBD1 on 6 matching bases. CDR1 SGHAT and CDR2 FQNNGV come from the germline V gene. The CDR3 covers 16 residues. V lost 1 base to trimming and J lost 1 base, with 11 bases between them. CDR3 amino acids: CASSLGLRGSYNEQFF. The CDR3 nucleotides are TGTGCCAGCAGCTTAGGGTTGAGGGGGTCCTACAATGAGCAGTTCTTC.

The J gene is TRBJ1-2, the V gene TRBV4-1, with TRBD1 matching over 7 bases. The germline V gene has CDR1 MGHRA and CDR2 YSYEKL. The CDR3 length is 16 residues. V lost 0 bases, J lost 4 bases, and 8 bases stayed unmatched. The CDR3 nucleotides read TGCGCCAGCAGCCAAGACTCACAGGGGTCAGGCTATGGCTACACCTTC. Protein: CASSQDSQGSGYGYTF.

The CDR3 reads CASSLATGVNEKLFF. CDR3 sequence (DNA): TGTGCCAGCAGCTTAGCGACAGGGGTTAATGAAAAACTGTTTTTT. The chain recombines TRBV7-9 with TRBJ1-4; 8 bases match TRBD1. The CDR3 has 15 residues. Germline-derived CDR1 and CDR2 are SEHNR and FQNEAQ (reference sequence). Trimming took 0 bases from V and 4 from J; bases not matched to a gene: 1. Variable domain in full (rest from reference TRBV7-9 and TRBJ1-4): DTGVSQNPRHKITKRGQNVTFRCDPISEHNRLYWYRQTLGQGPEFLTYFQNEAQLEKSRLLSDRFSAERPKGSFSTLEIQRTEQGDSAMYLCASSLATGVNEKLFFGSGTQLSVL.

The chain links TRBV29-1 to TRBJ2-6; D is possibly TRBD1 (5 bases). Germline V lookup: CDR1 SQVTM, CDR2 ANQGSEA. Trimming removed 3 bases at V and 0 bases at J, with 6 bases between. The length of the CDR3 is 14 residues. CDR3 region: CSVDRGSGANVLTF. The CDR3 nucleotides are TGCAGCGTTGATAGGGGCTCTGGGGCCAACGTCCTGACTTTC.

This clone was counted a single time. The rearrangement joins TRBV9 to TRBJ1-1, with TRBD1 as a possible D gene (5 bases). The V end was cut by 0 bases, the J end by 0 bases, with 15 bases between. CDR1 SGDLS and CDR2 YYNGEE come from the germline V gene. The length of the CDR3 is 17 residues. CDR3 sequence (DNA): TGTGCCAGCAGCGTAGGAGGGGCCGGGAGGATGAACACTGAAGCTTTCTTT. Its translation is CASSVGGAGRMNTEAFF.

The chain combines TRBV5-1 with TRBJ2-3; weak D call: TRBD1 (6 bases). CDR1 SGHRS and CDR2 YFSETQ come from the germline V gene. Trimming removed 0 bases at V and 4 bases at J, with 12 bases between. The CDR3 is 15 amino acids. CDR3 residues: CASSLGSGDADTQYF. In DNA, the CDR3 is TGCGCCAGCAGCTTGGGGTCAGGGGACGCAGATACGCAGTATTTT.

V is TRBV9 and J is TRBJ2-2, with D tentatively TRBD1 (6 bases). Trimming stripped 0 bases from V and 3 bases from J, with 12 bases between. Germline CDR1 and CDR2: SGDLS and YYNGEE. The CDR3 runs to 16 residues. The chain's CDR3 is CASSVEKGVDTGELFF. The CDR3 bases are TGTGCCAGCAGCGTAGAGAAGGGGGTTGACACCGGGGAGCTGTTTTTT.

The chain carries TRBV7-9 and TRBJ2-1; TRBD2 agrees at 12 bases. Germline V CDR1 and CDR2: SEHNR, FQNEAQ (reference sequence). Trimming removed 4 bases from V and 9 bases from J; junction bases left unmatched: 10. This CDR3 is 16 amino acids long. CDR3 residues: CASSSPGLAGLGEQFF. The DNA for the CDR3 is TGTGCCAGCAGCTCGCCCGGACTAGCGGGATTGGGTGAGCAGTTCTTC.

The chain combines TRBV28 with TRBJ2-7; 13 bases match TRBD2. CDR1 and CDR2 from the germline V gene are MDHEN and SYDVKM. This CDR3 has 15 amino acids. Trimming took 7 bases from V and 3 from J; bases not matched to a gene: 6. CDR3 DNA sequence: TGTGCCAGCAAAACTAGCGGGAGGGAGTACTACGAGCAGTACTTC. Residues: CASKTSGREYYEQYF.

The chain combines TRBV5-4 with TRBJ2-7; D perhaps matches TRBD1 (6 bases). This CDR3 contains 15 residues. CDR1 and CDR2 from the germline V gene are SGHNT and YYREEE (reference sequence). V lost 0 bases to trimming and J lost 3 bases, with 13 bases between them. The CDR3 DNA is TGTGCCAGCAGCTTGGGGCAGGGGAGTTTCTACGAGCAGTACTTC. This sequence encodes CASSLGQGSFYEQYF.

The gene calls are TRBV11-2 and TRBJ1-2; a weak D match, TRBD1 (5 bases). The germline CDR1 and CDR2 sequences are SGHAT and FQNNGV. The CDR3 contains 13 residues. The ends were cut back, 4 bases at V and 8 bases at J, with 14 bases in the middle. CDR3 residues: CASSSSREWGYTF. CDR3 DNA sequence: TGTGCCAGCAGCTCATCCAGGGAATGGGGCTACACCTTC.

The J gene is TRBJ1-6, the V gene TRBV11-2; D not certain. This CDR3 has 15 amino acids. Trimming pared 4 bases from V and 7 bases from J, leaving 14 bases between. The germline V gene has CDR1 SGHAT and CDR2 FQNNGV. For the CDR3, the DNA is TGTGCCAGCAGCTCGGGAAAGGGAGGGAATTCACCCCTCCACTTT. Protein product: CASSSGKGGNSPLHF.